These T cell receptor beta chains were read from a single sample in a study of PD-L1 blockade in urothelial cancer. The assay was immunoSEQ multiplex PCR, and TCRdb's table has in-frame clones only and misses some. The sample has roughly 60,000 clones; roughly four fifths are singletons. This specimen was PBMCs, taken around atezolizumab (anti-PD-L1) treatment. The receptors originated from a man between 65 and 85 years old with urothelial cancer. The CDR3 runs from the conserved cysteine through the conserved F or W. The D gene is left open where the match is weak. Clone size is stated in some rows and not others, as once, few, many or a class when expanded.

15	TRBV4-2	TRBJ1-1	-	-	CASSQVGQGSTEAFF	TGTGCCAGCAGCCAAGTGGGTCAGGGAAGCACTGAAGCTTTCTTT
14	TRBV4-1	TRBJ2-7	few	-	CASSTEPGAYEQYF	TGCGCCAGCAGCACGGAACCAGGGGCCTACGAGCAGTACTTC
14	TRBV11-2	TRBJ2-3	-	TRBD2	CASRSSGMGDTQYF	TGTGCCAGCAGGTCTAGCGGGATGGGGGATACGCAGTATTTT
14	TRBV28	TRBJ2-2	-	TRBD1	CATARDSHTGELFF	TGTGCCACTGCCCGGGACAGTCACACCGGGGAGCTGTTTTTT
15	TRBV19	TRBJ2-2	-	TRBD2	CASNPSGSYTGELFF	TGTGCCAGTAACCCTAGCGGGAGCTACACCGGGGAGCTGTTTTTT
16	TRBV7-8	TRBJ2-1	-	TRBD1	CASSPGGRSLFDEQFF	TGTGCCAGCAGCCCAGGGGGTAGGAGCCTCTTCGATGAGCAGTTCTTC
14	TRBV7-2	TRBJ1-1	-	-	CASSSTGRRTEAFF	TGTGCCAGCAGCTCGACCGGCAGGAGGACTGAAGCTTTCTTT
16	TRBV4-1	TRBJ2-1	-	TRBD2	CASSQEAQRGYNEQFF	TGCGCCAGCAGCCAAGAAGCCCAGCGGGGGTACAATGAGCAGTTCTTC
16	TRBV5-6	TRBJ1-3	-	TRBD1	CASSLGTGGFGNTIYF	TGTGCCAGCAGCTTGGGGACAGGGGGCTTTGGAAACACCATATATTTT
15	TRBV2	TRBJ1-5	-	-	CASSDRDISNQPQHF	TGTGCCAGCAGCGACCGGGACATTAGCAATCAGCCCCAGCATTTT
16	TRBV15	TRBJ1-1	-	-	CATSRDRGGWGTEAFF	TGTGCCACCAGCAGAGATCGGGGGGGCTGGGGCACTGAAGCTTTCTTT
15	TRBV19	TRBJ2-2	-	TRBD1	CASSRRQGSTGELFF	TGTGCCAGTAGTAGAAGACAGGGCTCCACCGGGGAGCTGTTTTTT
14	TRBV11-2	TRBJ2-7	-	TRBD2	CASSFAGGIYEQYF	TGTGCCAGCAGCTTCGCGGGAGGTATATACGAGCAGTACTTC
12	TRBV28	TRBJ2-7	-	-	CASSFSGYEQYF	TGTGCCAGCAGTTTCTCGGGTTACGAGCAGTACTTC
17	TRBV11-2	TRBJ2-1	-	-	CASSLGVGGGRDNEQFF	TGTGCCAGCAGCTTAGGGGTTGGGGGGGGGCGTGACAATGAGCAGTTCTTC
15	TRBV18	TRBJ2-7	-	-	CASSRDPGSLYEQYF	TGTGCCAGCTCTCGTGACCCAGGCTCGCTCTACGAGCAGTACTTC
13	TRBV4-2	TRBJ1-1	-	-	CASSLQSNTEAFF	TGTGCCAGCAGCCTACAGAGTAACACTGAAGCTTTCTTT